This paragraph covers one T cell receptor beta chain sequence. In germline, CDR1 is LNHDA, CDR2 SQIVND (reference sequence). Unmatched junction bases numbered 5, after V lost 4 bases and J lost 3 bases. The CDR3 has 15 residues. These data belong to a study of blood T cell repertoires in COVID-19. The authors' processing: Amplifying reference gene primers gave estimates of nucleated cell counts. Profiled with immunoSEQ multiplex PCR; TCRdb holds only in-frame clones, not every one. From that table come the V and J calls and clone size; the DNA was used to work out D and trimming. The sample yields roughly 140,000 clones, around four fifths seen once.

This chain links TRBV19 with TRBJ2-2; 7 bases are shared with TRBD1. This receptor was identified in a middle-aged woman with active or convalescent COVID-19. Material for sequencing was peripheral blood. In nucleotides, the CDR3 is TGTGCCAGTAGTACCCGACAGGGTTACACCGGGGAGCTGTTTTTT. Amino acid sequence: CASSTRQGYTGELFF. Complete variable domain (other parts from reference TRBV19 and TRBJ2-2): DGGITQSPKYLFRKEGQNVTLSCEQNLNHDAMYWYRQDPGQGLRLIYYSQIVNDFQKGDIAEGYSVSREKKESFPLTVTSAQKNPTAFYLCASSTRQGYTGELFFGEGSRLTVL.